Shown below are 29 T cell receptor beta chains from a single sample sequenced in a study of T cells after yellow fever vaccination. TCRdb reanalysed the 5' RACE reads using MiXCR and keeps one entry per CDR3 protein. The table shows about 400,000 distinct CDR3 sequences, with over 5% occurring only once. The material sequenced was PBMCs, taken 5 days after the yellow fever booster vaccination. The receptors were gathered from a man aged 25-45 years who received the YFV17D yellow fever vaccine.

This clonotype was seen a handful of times. This chain joins TRBV29-1 and TRBJ2-1; 9 bases line up with TRBD2. Germline lookup yields CDR1 SQVTM and CDR2 ANQGSEA. V lost 3 bases and J lost 6; bases outside the gene matches: 12. This CDR3 is built from 16 residues. DNA for the CDR3: TGCAGCGTTGAGCAACCGGGACTAGCTTCTCCCAATGAGCAGTTCTTC. Translated: CSVEQPGLASPNEQFF.

This clonotype was found many times. The chain combines TRBV7-2 with TRBJ2-7; D is undetermined. The CDR3 spans 15 residues. Trimming removed 5 bases at V and 0 bases at J, with 14 bases between. The germline CDR1 and CDR2 sequences are SGHTA and FQGNSA. The chain's CDR3 is CASSPNRRSSYEQYF. The CDR3 nucleotides are TGTGCCAGCAGCCCAAACCGAAGGAGCTCCTACGAGCAGTACTTC.

The sample holds many counts of this clonotype. The gene calls are TRBV20-1 and TRBJ1-2; D unclear. Germline V gives CDR1 DFQATT, CDR2 SNEGSKA (reference sequence). The CDR3 runs to 13 residues. Trimming pared 2 bases from V and 2 bases from J, leaving 9 bases between. The chain's CDR3 is CSARLAANYGYTF. For the CDR3, the DNA is TGCAGTGCTAGACTCGCAGCCAACTATGGCTACACCTTC.

This clonotype has a count of ten or more. The chain combines TRBV29-1 with TRBJ2-1, with D possibly TRBD2 on 5 matching bases. This CDR3 has 15 amino acids. The V end was cut by 7 bases, the J end by 1 base, with 17 bases between. CDR1 and CDR2 (germline): SQVTM, ANQGSEA. Here the CDR3 DNA reads TGCAGCGCCGGTGGGTCTAGCAGGTCCTACAATGAGCAGTTCTTC. Translating it yields CSAGGSSRSYNEQFF.

This clonotype appeared a few times. V usage is TRBV24-1 and J usage is TRBJ2-3; possible D gene TRBD2, 6 bases. The CDR3 loop spans 14 amino acids. V lost 7 bases and J 3 bases, leaving 13 bases between the germline ends. In germline, CDR1 is KGHDR, CDR2 SFDVKD. CDR3 DNA sequence: TGTGCCACCAGCCACGGGAGAGCTACAGATACGCAGTATTTT. This encodes CATSHGRATDTQYF.

This clonotype was counted at least ten times. The chain uses TRBV3-1 and TRBJ2-6; D is possibly TRBD1 (5 bases). Germline assignment: CDR1 LGHDT and CDR2 YNNKEL (reference sequence). This CDR3 is built from 16 residues. Trimming left V 4 bases short and J 4 bases short, with 14 bases between. The CDR3 reads CASSLRSGPGANVLTF. The CDR3 DNA reads as TGTGCCAGCAGCCTCCGATCAGGGCCCGGGGCCAACGTCCTGACTTTC. The full variable domain, its missing parts supplied by reference TRBV3-1 and TRBJ2-6, is DTAVSQTPKYLVTQMGNDKSIKCEQNLGHDTMYWYKQDSKKFLKIMFSYNNKELIINETVPNRFSPKSPDKAHLNLHINSLELGDSAVYFCASSLRSGPGANVLTFGAGSRLTVL.

In this sample, this clonotype turned up many times. This sequence joins TRBV7-2 and TRBJ1-6, with unresolved D. The length of the CDR3 is 16 residues. Germline lookup yields CDR1 SGHTA and CDR2 FQGNSA. V was clipped by 3 bases and J by 3 bases, with 12 bases between them. DNA for the CDR3: TGTGCCAGCAGCTTTTTCGGGGATATCTATAATTCACCCCTCCACTTT. This translates into CASSFFGDIYNSPLHF.

This clonotype was picked up many times. The rearrangement joins TRBV5-6 to TRBJ2-7; 10 bases map to TRBD2. The junction had 6 bases not matched to a gene; V was cut back by 2 bases and J by 7 bases. Germline loops: CDR1 SGHDT, CDR2 YYEEEE. The CDR3 spans 14 residues. CDR3: CASSLAGGGVEQYF. CDR3 bases: TGTGCCAGCAGCTTAGCGGGAGGGGGGGTAGAGCAGTACTTC. The entire variable domain, with the rest obtained from reference TRBV5-6 and TRBJ2-7, is as follows: DAGVTQSPTHLIKTRGQQVTLRCSPKSGHDTVSWYQQALGQGPQFIFQYYEEEERQRGNFPDRFSGHQFPNYSSELNVNALLLGDSALYLCASSLAGGGVEQYFGPGTRLTVT.

This clonotype appeared many times. The chain combines TRBV7-2 with TRBJ2-3; 11 bases line up with TRBD2. Germline CDR1 SGHTA, CDR2 FQGNSA. The V segment lost 2 bases and the J segment 2 bases; nucleotides outside the gene matches: 6. The CDR3 totals 17 residues. Here the CDR3 reads CASSLRSSGRTTDTQYF. DNA of the CDR3: TGTGCCAGCAGCTTACGGTCTAGCGGGAGGACCACAGATACGCAGTATTTT. The full variable domain, completed using reference TRBV7-2 and TRBJ2-3, is GAGVSQSPSNKVTEKGKDVELRCDPISGHTALYWYRQSLGQGLEFLIYFQGNSAPDKSGLPSDRFSAERTGGSVSTLTIQRTQQEDSAVYLCASSLRSSGRTTDTQYFGPGTRLTVL.

This clonotype appeared many times. The chain combines TRBV5-1 with TRBJ2-5; D is uncertain. The germline V gene has CDR1 SGHRS and CDR2 YFSETQ. The CDR3 consists of 14 residues. Between the trimmed V and J ends, which lost 0 bases and 1 base, there was a span of 7 bases. CDR3 nucleotide sequence: TGCGCCAGCAGCTTGGTTACTGCCCAAGAGACCCAGTACTTC. Amino acid sequence: CASSLVTAQETQYF.

The genes are TRBV7-8 and TRBJ1-5; D remains ambiguous. Deletions cut 2 bases from V and 4 bases from J, with 18 bases between. Germline CDR1 reads SGHVS; CDR2 reads FQNEAQ. This CDR3 region has 17 residues. CDR3 sequence reads: CASSLRSIRNVNQPQHF. The CDR3 DNA reads as TGTGCCAGCAGCTTACGGTCCATCAGGAATGTGAATCAGCCCCAGCATTTT.

This clonotype was counted many times. CDR3 sequence reads: CASSLSPSKNIQYF. The CDR3 nucleotides read TGTGCCAGCAGCTTATCCCCCTCCAAAAACATTCAGTACTTC. The V gene is TRBV7-2, the J gene TRBJ2-4, with D uncertain. V was pared by 2 bases and J by 2 bases, with 7 bases between. Germline loops: CDR1 SGHTA, CDR2 FQGNSA. The CDR3 consists of 14 residues.

The J gene is TRBJ2-1, the V gene TRBV18; TRBD1 agrees at 9 bases. Germline V gives CDR1 KGHSH, CDR2 LQKENI. CDR3 length equals 19 residues. Trimming at V came to 3 bases and at J to 0 bases, leaving 12 bases not matched to a gene. The chain's CDR3 is CASSPGTGSGLSSYNEQFF. As DNA, the CDR3 is TGTGCCAGCTCACCTGGGACAGGGAGTGGGCTCAGCTCCTACAATGAGCAGTTCTTC.

In this sample, this clonotype turned up a few times. This chain uses TRBV18 with TRBJ2-7; 15 bases match TRBD2. After removal of 6 bases from V and 0 bases from J, the junction contained 3 bases not matched to a gene. This CDR3 contains 16 residues. CDR1 and CDR2 from the germline V gene are KGHSH and LQKENI. CDR3 nucleotide sequence: TGTGCCAGCTCCCGGACTAGCGGGAGGGCCTCCTACGAGCAGTACTTC. Protein product: CASSRTSGRASYEQYF. Drawing the rest from reference TRBV18 and TRBJ2-7, the complete variable domain is NAGVMQNPRHLVRRRGQEARLRCSPMKGHSHVYWYRQLPEEGLKFMVYLQKENIIDESGMPKERFSAEFPKEGPSILRIQQVVRGDSAAYFCASSRTSGRASYEQYFGPGTRLTVT.

This clonotype was seen only a few times. V is TRBV25-1 and J is TRBJ2-7; D is uncertain. Germline V gives CDR1 MGHDK, CDR2 SYGVNS. Trimming removed 3 bases at V and 3 bases at J, with 15 bases between. This CDR3 contains 15 residues. In DNA form, the CDR3 reads TGTGCCAGCAGTGACACGGCGCCCAGAGGCTACGAGCAGTACTTC. It yields the protein CASSDTAPRGYEQYF.

This clonotype came up a few times. The chain uses TRBV7-2 and TRBJ2-1; perhaps TRBD2 as D (5 bases). This CDR3 comprises 14 residues. V was trimmed by 6 bases and J by 8 bases, leaving 17 bases between them. The germline V gene encodes CDR1 SGHTA and CDR2 FQGNSA. DNA of the CDR3: TGTGCCAGCAGAGCGGCCCATGTTATAGATGAGCAGTTCTTC. Translation: CASRAAHVIDEQFF.

A few counts support this clonotype. The chain employs TRBV9 and TRBJ2-5; D unclear. This CDR3 comprises 13 residues. Trimming pared 3 bases from V and 4 bases from J, leaving 10 bases between. The germline V gene has CDR1 SGDLS and CDR2 YYNGEE. In DNA, the CDR3 is TGTGCCAGCAGCGGGGGTTATGCAGAGACCCAGTACTTC. Amino acid sequence: CASSGGYAETQYF. The entire variable domain, with the rest obtained from reference TRBV9 and TRBJ2-5, is as follows: DSGVTQTPKHLITATGQRVTLRCSPRSGDLSVYWYQQSLDQGLQFLIQYYNGEERAKGNILERFSAQQFPDLHSELNLSSLELGDSALYFCASSGGYAETQYFGPGTRLLVL.

This chain links TRBV7-2 with TRBJ2-3; tentatively, D is TRBD1 or TRBD2 (5 bases each). This CDR3 is built from 11 residues. V dropped 5 bases and J dropped 8 bases, with 8 bases sitting between them. The germline V gene encodes CDR1 SGHTA and CDR2 FQGNSA. The CDR3 coding sequence is TGTGCCAGCAGCCCGGGACCTACGCAGTATTTT. Protein: CASSPGPTQYF.

Points on this clonotype: A much larger clone is a single base away; this may be a read error. The chain links TRBV20-1 to TRBJ2-1; TRBD2 aligns across 9 bases. CDR1 is DFQATT and CDR2 is SNEGSKA in the germline V gene (reference sequence). This CDR3 is built from 14 residues. The CDR3 DNA sequence: TGCGGTGCTAATCTACTAGCGGGCTACAATGAGCAGTTCTTC. Protein product: CGANLLAGYNEQFF.

This chain connects TRBV12-3 or TRBV12-4 to TRBJ2-5; the D is unclear. V gave up 3 bases and J gave up 5 bases, with 16 bases separating them. This CDR3 is built from 15 residues. Written as DNA, the CDR3 is TGTGCCAGCAGTTTGGGATCAGCCCTAATGGAGACCCAGTACTTC. This codes for CASSLGSALMETQYF.

A few counts support this clonotype. The V gene is TRBV20-1, the J gene TRBJ2-7; D gene ambiguous. This CDR3 region has 16 residues. V lost 0 bases, J lost 0 bases, and 15 bases lay in between. Germline V gene data show CDR1 as DFQATT and CDR2 as SNEGSKA (reference sequence). CDR3 protein: CSARDSVKLSSYEQYF. The CDR3 bases are TGCAGTGCTAGAGATTCGGTCAAGCTGTCCTCCTACGAGCAGTACTTC.

V usage is TRBV18 and J usage is TRBJ2-2, with D tentatively TRBD2 (6 bases). Trimming shortened V by 4 bases and J by 7 bases, and 16 bases separated the two germline ends. This CDR3 region has 15 residues. Germline V gene lookup returns CDR1 KGHSH and CDR2 LQKENI. The chain's CDR3 is CASSRAGGQDGELFF. CDR3 nucleotides: TGTGCCAGCTCACGGGCCGGAGGGCAGGACGGGGAGCTGTTTTTT.

This clonotype was observed at least ten times. The CDR3 nucleotides read TGCGCCAGCCACGGGGCCTCTGGAAACACCATATATTTT. Translating gives CASHGASGNTIYF. V usage is TRBV5-1 and J usage is TRBJ1-3; weak D call: TRBD1 (5 bases). This CDR3 has 13 amino acids. The germline CDR1 and CDR2 sequences are SGHRS and YFSETQ. Trimming cost V 7 bases and J 0 bases, with 8 bases left between them.

The V call is TRBV20-1, the J call TRBJ2-1; TRBD2 matches 14 bases. V lost 2 bases and J lost 1; bases outside the gene matches: 10. Germline lookup yields CDR1 DFQATT and CDR2 SNEGSKA (reference sequence). The CDR3 sequence is 19 residues long. CDR3 region: CSARYRFGTSGSSYNEQFF. The CDR3 DNA sequence: TGCAGTGCTAGATACCGGTTCGGGACTAGCGGGAGTTCCTACAATGAGCAGTTCTTC.

This clonotype was detected many times. The chain combines TRBV7-2 with TRBJ2-7; D may be TRBD2 (6 bases). Germline-derived CDR1 and CDR2 are SGHTA and FQGNSA. The V gene lost 1 base and the J gene lost 0 bases, with 10 bases spanning the gap. The CDR3 loop spans 15 amino acids. Here the CDR3 DNA reads TGTGCCAGCAGCTTAGGACTAGGTATCTCCTACGAGCAGTACTTC. It specifies CASSLGLGISYEQYF.

In its sample, this clonotype was seen once. A much bigger clone sits one base away, suggesting this may be a read error. The V call is TRBV27, the J call TRBJ2-7; D ambiguous. Germline V gives CDR1 MNHEY, CDR2 SMNVEV (reference sequence). This CDR3 has 15 amino acids. CDR3 nucleotide sequence: TGTCCCAGCAGTTTTAGTGACCGGACGCCCTACGAGCAGTACTTC. Encoded protein: CPSSFSDRTPYEQYF.

This clonotype was counted at least ten times. The chain carries TRBV20-1 and TRBJ1-5; 7 nucleotides line up with TRBD1. With V trimmed by 6 bases and J by 7 bases, 18 bases remained unmatched. Germline CDR1 and CDR2: DFQATT and SNEGSKA (reference sequence). This CDR3 contains 16 residues. The chain's CDR3 is CSAATGGQVFGQPQHF. Here the CDR3 DNA reads TGCAGTGCGGCGACGGGCGGACAGGTCTTTGGGCAGCCCCAGCATTTT.

This clonotype was observed a handful of times. This chain uses TRBV6-1 with TRBJ2-5; D is uncertain. Germline loops: CDR1 MNHNS, CDR2 SASEGT. V lost 10 bases and J lost 2, with 11 bases in between. There are 12 residues in the CDR3. This CDR3 reads CATGPNQETQYF. The CDR3 DNA sequence: TGTGCCACTGGTCCAAATCAAGAGACCCAGTACTTC.

This clonotype was recorded a few times. The CDR3 ends on some other residue instead of the conserved phenylalanine or tryptophan, so this is likely a read error. The limits of the CDR3 on the DNA are not certain, so only TCRdb's listed CDR3 is given. The chain links TRBV11-2 to TRBJ2-1; the D segment call TRBD1 is taken from the table without a DNA check. The CDR3 is 12 residues long, counting both termini. Germline V gene data show CDR1 as SGHAT and CDR2 as FQNNGV. CDR3 sequence reads: CASSFGRWEPVI.